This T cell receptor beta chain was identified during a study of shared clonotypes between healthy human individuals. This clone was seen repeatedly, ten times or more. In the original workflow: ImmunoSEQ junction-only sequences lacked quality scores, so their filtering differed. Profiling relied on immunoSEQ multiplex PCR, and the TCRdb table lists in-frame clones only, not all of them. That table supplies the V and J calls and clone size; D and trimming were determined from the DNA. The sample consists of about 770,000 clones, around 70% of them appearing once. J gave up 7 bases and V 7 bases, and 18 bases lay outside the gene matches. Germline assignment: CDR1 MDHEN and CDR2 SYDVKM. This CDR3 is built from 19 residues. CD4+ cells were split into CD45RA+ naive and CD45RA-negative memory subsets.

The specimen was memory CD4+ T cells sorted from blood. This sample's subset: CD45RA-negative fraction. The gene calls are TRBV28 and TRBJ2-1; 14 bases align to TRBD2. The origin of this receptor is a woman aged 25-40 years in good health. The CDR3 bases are TGTGCCAGCAATCATGGGGGGACTAGCGGGAGACCACGGTTTAATGAGCAGTTCTTC. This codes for CASNHGGTSGRPRFNEQFF.